Detailed here is one TCR beta chain. The antigen this receptor binds is unknown. No quality values exist for individual bases; no much larger clone is one base distant. Libraries were built with the immunoSEQ multiplex PCR assay. For the multiplex PCR, a mixture combining 60 forward primers for TCR Vbeta segments and 13 reverse primers for TCR Jbeta segments was used. The CDR3 region of rearranged TCR beta genes was amplified from genomic DNA with a multiplex PCR assay. Amplified TCR beta libraries were sequenced as 87-base-pair reads on the Illumina HiSeq System. In the paper's pipeline: A later analysis counted 65 million to 90 million unique TCR beta chains across the 550 to 700 repertoires, and some 11 million of these chains were shared by at least two donors. Raw reads were error-corrected and collapsed into unique sequences by a nearest-neighbor algorithm in which closely related sequences were merged to remove PCR and sequencing errors. To assign V, D and J gene segments, CDR3 sequences were aligned to IMGT reference sequences. For a sequence to be retained, a match of at least six nucleotides was required to both a V gene segment and a J gene segment. Rearrangements were classified as productive when the CDR3 lacked stop codons and remained in frame with V and J, and all other rearrangements were classified as non-productive. Following IMGT convention, CDR3 was defined as the stretch from the second conserved V-encoded cysteine up to the conserved J-encoded phenylalanine. Sequences without an unambiguous match to a single V gene segment were excluded from the earlier analysis of approximately 600 of the donors. In an earlier analysis of several hundred of the donors, a V segment was called functional when productive rearrangements were above 56.7%, and segregating when the standard deviation between donors exceeded 5%. A statistical classification framework was built for diagnosing cytomegalovirus status from the catalog of TCR beta chain sequences. V and J gene assignment, in a later analysis, came from comparing TCR nucleotide sequences with IMGT/GENE-DB human TR gene sequences. In a later analysis, CDR3 sequences and most-parsimonious VDJ recombination scenarios were assigned using the TCRdist pipeline. In a later analysis, each TCR beta chain was defined by its CDR3 amino acid sequence together with its V-gene family, and reads lacking a unique V-gene family were excluded. A later analysis removed roughly 590 highly shared, low-generation-probability nucleotide sequences to deal with suspected cross-contamination and a sequencing artifact. A later analysis calculated a clonal expansion index for each public chain from normalized within-repertoire ranks of inferred template counts. In a later analysis, generation probabilities were computed using a VDJ recombination model fitted to out-of-frame rearrangements, and the results were checked against IGoR. A later analysis scored TCR-TCR, TCR-HLA and TCR-CMV co-occurrence with hypergeometric tests, applying a repertoire-size bias correction to TCR pairs. In a later analysis, false discovery rates were estimated by permuting HLA or CMV assignments 20 times. A later analysis grouped co-occurring TCRs with DBSCAN, adding TCRdist sequence similarity when clustering within HLA-allele-positive subsets. Repertoires with fewer than 30,000 or more than 120,000 public chains, plus five repertoires with anomalous nucleotide sharing, were excluded from co-occurrence clustering. The source is immuneACCESS, and TCRdb retained only in-frame sequences with V and J called. Part of the clones is not carried over; for the studies checked, unresolved V genes explain less than half of this, and the remainder is unexplained. V, J and clone size reflect that table, while D and trimming were determined from the DNA. Here the sample has about 130,000 clones; 60% to 75% occur a single time. Clones ranked in the top ten supply over 1.5% of the sample.

The data were taken from a study of cytomegalovirus exposure and HLA in healthy donors (TCRdb year 2017). Regarding the study in general: An earlier analysis of some 600 of the donors reported approximately 280 Gb of sequence data and 117 million unique TCR beta sequences obtained from some 200 million T cells. Among 398 genotyped donors of the cohort, an average of approximately 240,000 unique TCR beta nucleotide sequences were sequenced per donor, roughly a sixth of them non-productive. The later analysis used no new phenotypic data to find candidate immune exposures, relying instead on TCR beta sequences and their occurrence across donors. In addition to the first cohort of roughly 670 subjects, a separate validation cohort of 130 or so different subjects was used. A later genetic analysis used genome-wide SNP genotypes for 398 of the 666 donors, treating that subset as a discovery cohort. To decide whether each TCR beta V gene segment behaved as functional or pseudogenic, an earlier analysis of fewer than 750 of the donors relied on high-throughput TCR beta sequencing. The study profiled the T cell repertoires of hundreds of subjects by immunosequencing and related them to cytomegalovirus serostatus. Because of strong linkage in the cohort, a few DR-DQ haplotypes were treated as single units for association and clustering. The number of typed donors differed by locus: roughly 620-630 for A, B, C, DRB1 and DQB1; approximately 520 for DQA1; some 590 for DPA1; and roughly 490 for DPB1. All discovery cohort repertoires had been generated on a single sequencing platform. The study aimed to test whether signatures of past pathogen exposure could be identified by cataloging public T cell receptors. To predict cytomegalovirus infection status, the study brought together high-throughput TCR immunosequencing, statistical association of individual TCRs with disease status, and machine learning. Of the 398 genotyped donors, approximately 83% fell in the genetic ancestry cluster associated with self-reported Caucasian donors. Alongside the repertoire data, information on donor age, sex, ethnicity and CMV serostatus was compiled. Roughly 300 gigabases of sequencing data and tens of millions of unique TCR sequences made up an early release that covered several hundred HLA-typed donors. HLA typing covered class I and class II loci at four-digit resolution. In a later analysis, previously published TCR beta repertoires from several hundred donors were re-analyzed and high-resolution HLA genotyping was added so that TCR occurrence patterns could be studied.

What the authors observed across the whole study: Because HLA typing was missing for some donors at each locus, association tests included only the typed subset. Correlated functional status among segregating V segments might be attributable to linkage disequilibrium, but an unknown experimental factor could not be ruled out. According to a later analysis, most CMV-associated TCR beta chains appeared to be HLA-restricted, and the HLA associations seemed to be driven largely by CMV exposure. According to a later genetic analysis, donors in an Asian-associated ancestry cluster had fewer N-insertions in productive TCRs than the roughly 670-donor mean. According to a later analysis, parvovirus B19, influenza, CMV and Epstein-Barr virus appeared linked to several top co-occurrence clusters. In a later analysis, HLA-associated TCR beta chains showed more clonal expansion and lower generation probabilities than non-associated chains that were equally common. In a later genetic analysis, a missense DCLRE1C variant was associated with V-gene and J-gene trimming of TCR beta chains, and the association was replicated in an independent cohort. A few of the identified cytomegalovirus-associated TCR beta chains were confirmed in vitro to be specific for cytomegalovirus antigens. An earlier analysis of approximately 530 of the donors showed that most TCR beta V segments appeared in productive rearrangements either about 90% or about 30% of the time, which broadly matched IMGT annotations. A total of fewer than 200 TCR beta chains were listed by the study as associated with cytomegalovirus. The authors suggested that the approach could potentially be extended to other disease states and immunological phenotypes. At a false discovery rate of 0.05, a later analysis linked 15,000 to 20,000 TCR beta sequences to specific HLA alleles. A group of highly shared sequence variants was considered likely to be a technical artifact of the sequencing pipeline. In this cohort, only TCR beta chains were sequenced, and detectable features were limited by the absence of alpha or paired-chain data. Strong co-occurrence of HLA alleles, especially DR and DQ, made assigning TCR associations to individual alleles difficult. The presence/absence analyses assumed that sequencing depth was roughly uniform across donors, and that assumption may not be true. Because counts were too low, under 20 rarely observed V segments, including chromosome 9 orphons, were left out of the earlier analysis of a few hundred of the donors. For the cohort, immune exposure information was limited to CMV serostatus. The classifier was reported to diagnose cytomegalovirus status with high specificity and sensitivity in both the original and validation cohorts. A further reported finding was that TCR beta sequences accurately predicted the HLA-A and HLA-B alleles for most subjects in the first cohort. In a later analysis, the rate of TCR association differed among HLA loci, with DRB1 alleles having the most associated TCRs and HLA-C alleles having the fewest. While some public TCRs were present in many individuals, most TCR sequences turned up only very rarely across donors.

In total, over 600 healthy bone marrow donors made up the cohort. Cohort members were all nominally healthy when sampled, although unrecorded immune exposures were likely present. Of the approximately 700 cohort members, 289 had positive CMV serostatus and about 360 had negative CMV serostatus, and CMV serostatus was not recorded for the donor. Each donor provided a peripheral blood sample, and peripheral blood mononuclear cells were used for TCR beta sequencing. Genomic DNA extraction from the blood cell samples was performed with the Qiagen DNeasy Blood Extraction Kit. The sample taken for sequencing was PBMCs. The receptor was derived from a human donor in good health.

The sequence in DNA is TGTGCCAGCAGTTTGGGGAGGGTCTATGGCTACACCTTC. Translated, it gives CASSLGRVYGYTF. The rearrangement joined TRBV28 to TRBJ1-2; the D gene cannot be named for sure. CDR1 and CDR2 are drawn from the germline V gene: MDHEN, SYDVKM. From cysteine to phenylalanine, the CDR3 is 13 amino acids long. This entry keeps only the CDR3 DNA: 39 bases, framed from base 1. The germline ends are 9 bases apart after V is trimmed by 3 bases and J by 4 bases.